This T cell receptor beta chain emerged from a study of Ad26.COV2.S vaccination and SARS-CoV-2 variants. Study-level findings and limits: After vaccination, substantial breadth of spike-specific CD8+ and CD4+ responses was reported. Using TCR breadth and depth analyses may have led to underestimated total T cell responses. Vaccinated and placebo-treated recipients had similar non-spike TCR breadth. Vaccine recipients posted higher spike-specific TCR breadth than their placebo counterparts.

The germline V gene has CDR1 LNHDA and CDR2 SQIVND (reference sequence). CDR3 length: 14 amino acids. V dropped 7 bases and J dropped 9 bases, with 19 bases sitting between them. On this clone: Its matching antigen is unknown.

Produced via immunoSEQ multiplex PCR; TCRdb's table is partial and in-frame only. Of roughly 180,000 clones listed, roughly 89% are singletons. The chain has TRBV19 and TRBJ1-5, with D perhaps TRBD1 (6 bases). This clonotype originated in a human donor who had recovered from COVID-19. Sequenced here: peripheral blood, sampled after recovery from COVID-19. In DNA, the CDR3 is TGTGCCAGTACCCCCAGGGGAGGTATCGGGCCCCAGCATTTT. It encodes CASTPRGGIGPQHF.